These T cell receptor beta chains were read from a single sample in a study of early T cells in non-severe SARS-CoV-2 infection. TCRdb processed the 5' RACE reads anew with MiXCR; each CDR3 protein has one entry. The data hold approximately 30,000 distinct CDR3 sequences, with about 4.6% observed a single time. Sequencing was performed on whole blood. These receptors all stem from an adult who was a healthcare worker with PCR-confirmed SARS-CoV-2 infection or an uninfected control (not recorded which). CDR3s include the opening cysteine and the closing phenylalanine or tryptophan. The D gene is left open where the match is weak. The listing skips clone size in some rows; elsewhere it reads once, few, many or a size class.

-	TRBV5-1	many	TRBJ1-1	CASSLGWGMNTEAFF	TGCGCCAGCAGCTTGGGGTGGGGAATGAACACTGAAGCTTTCTTT
TRBD2	TRBV6-5	many	TRBJ2-3	CASRRSGRNTDTQYF	TGTGCCAGCAGGCGGAGCGGGAGGAACACAGATACGCAGTATTTT
-	TRBV28	many	TRBJ1-6	CASSFWNSPLHF	TGTGCCAGCAGTTTTTGGAATTCACCCCTCCACTTT
TRBD1	TRBV7-6	few	TRBJ2-1	CASSPQDRPDISSYNEQFF	TGTGCCAGCAGCCCTCAGGACAGGCCCGACATAAGCTCCTACAATGAGCAGTTCTTC
TRBD2	TRBV20-1	medium-sized	TRBJ2-7	CSARPGGLAGTNEQYF	TGCAGTGCTAGACCGGGGGGACTAGCGGGAACCAACGAGCAGTACTTC
-	TRBV29-1	many	TRBJ2-5	CSVIAALQETQYF	TGCAGCGTGATTGCCGCACTTCAAGAGACCCAGTACTTC
TRBD1	TRBV5-1	many	TRBJ1-1	CASTSGTGIMNTEAFF	TGCGCCAGCACATCCGGGACAGGGATCATGAACACTGAAGCTTTCTTT
-	TRBV6-2/TRBV6-3	many	TRBJ2-5	CASRLWLGETQYF	TGTGCCAGCAGATTATGGCTCGGAGAGACCCAGTACTTC
TRBD2	TRBV30	many	TRBJ2-1	CAWSVPRKGGIMGNEQFF	TGTGCCTGGAGTGTACCAAGGAAGGGAGGGATTATGGGCAATGAGCAGTTCTTC
TRBD1	TRBV5-1	many	TRBJ2-2	CASRDGTGNTGELFF	TGCGCCAGCAGGGATGGGACAGGGAACACCGGGGAGCTGTTTTTT
TRBD2	TRBV28	-	TRBJ2-6	CASSPTSAGANVLTF	TGTGCCAGCAGTCCCACTAGCGCCGGGGCCAACGTCCTGACTTTC
TRBD1	TRBV6-1	many	TRBJ2-2	CASSGQGTTGELFF	TGTGCCAGCAGCGGACAGGGTACCACCGGGGAGCTGTTTTTT
-	TRBV6-7	many	TRBJ1-5	CASSYSGLYSNQPQHF	TGTGCCAGCAGTTACTCAGGGCTCTATAGCAATCAGCCCCAGCATTTT
-	TRBV6-4	many	TRBJ2-5	CASSDWKTGTQYF	TGTGCCAGCAGTGACTGGAAGACCGGGACCCAGTACTTC
-	TRBV12-3/TRBV12-4	many	TRBJ2-1	CASGRGGEQFF	TGTGCCAGCGGGCGTGGCGGTGAGCAGTTCTTC
-	TRBV27	many	TRBJ2-2	CASSLYGVSNTGELFF	TGTGCCAGCAGTTTATATGGTGTTTCGAACACCGGGGAGCTGTTTTTT
-	TRBV6-6	many	TRBJ1-2	CASSYSTVANGYTF	TGTGCCAGCAGTTACTCGACAGTGGCCAACGGCTACACCTTC
-	TRBV7-9	many	TRBJ1-6	CASSTSGDSPLHF	TGTGCCAGCAGCACTAGCGGGGATTCACCCCTCCACTTT
-	TRBV7-8	many	TRBJ2-1	CASSEAGGTLGEQFF	TGTGCCAGCAGCGAAGCCGGGGGCACGCTTGGTGAGCAGTTCTTC
TRBD1	TRBV12-3/TRBV12-4	many	TRBJ1-5	CASSLVGTGFGNQPQHF	TGTGCCAGCAGTTTAGTGGGGACAGGGTTTGGCAATCAGCCCCAGCATTTT
-	TRBV7-2	few	TRBJ1-5	CASSLHTDQPQHF	TGTGCCAGCAGCTTGCACACCGATCAGCCCCAGCATTTT
-	TRBV9	few	TRBJ2-7	CASSAGGGSMTYEQYF	TGTGCCAGCAGCGCCGGCGGCGGCAGTATGACGTACGAGCAGTACTTC
TRBD2	TRBV10-3	many	TRBJ2-1	CAIRPYSGIAYNEQFF	TGTGCCATCAGGCCCTATAGCGGGATCGCCTACAATGAGCAGTTCTTC
-	TRBV6-5	few	TRBJ2-1	CASRSSGNEQFF	TGTGCCAGCAGGTCTAGTGGCAATGAGCAGTTCTTC
TRBD1	TRBV7-7	few	TRBJ2-5	CASSLAGTGSQETQYF	TGTGCTAGCAGCTTAGCCGGGACAGGCTCCCAAGAGACCCAGTACTTC
-	TRBV7-6	many	TRBJ1-2	CASSFGSGEGQGYTF	TGTGCCAGCAGCTTCGGGTCAGGGGAAGGTCAGGGCTACACCTTC
TRBD2	TRBV30	many	TRBJ2-7	CAWSESSGRFNYEQYF	TGTGCCTGGAGTGAGTCTAGCGGGAGGTTCAACTACGAGCAGTACTTC
TRBD1	TRBV7-9	-	TRBJ1-1	CASSPRTGLGTEAFF	TGTGCCAGCAGCCCCAGGACAGGGTTGGGGACTGAAGCTTTCTTT
-	TRBV12-3/TRBV12-4	many	TRBJ2-5	CASSPLGREETQYF	TGTGCCAGCAGTCCACTGGGGCGGGAAGAGACCCAGTACTTC
-	TRBV2	many	TRBJ1-6	CASSENREWSPLHF	TGTGCCAGCAGTGAAAACAGGGAGTGGTCACCCCTCCACTTT
-	TRBV3-1	few	TRBJ1-1	CASSQTPVRGTEAFF	TGTGCCAGCAGCCAAACCCCAGTACGAGGGACTGAAGCTTTCTTT
-	TRBV3-1	many	TRBJ1-5	CASSQGQAENQPQHF	TGTGCCAGCAGCCAAGGACAGGCGGAAAATCAGCCCCAGCATTTT
TRBD1	TRBV7-9	many	TRBJ1-4	CASTSGTEKEKLFF	TGTGCCAGCACCTCCGGGACAGAAAAGGAAAAACTGTTTTTT
TRBD1	TRBV11-2	many	TRBJ2-1	CASSLLTGGDHNEQFF	TGTGCCAGCAGCCTACTGACAGGGGGCGATCACAATGAGCAGTTCTTC
TRBD1	TRBV4-1	many	TRBJ1-1	CASSLGQGRTEAFF	TGCGCCAGCAGCTTGGGACAGGGAAGAACTGAAGCTTTCTTT
TRBD1	TRBV6-2/TRBV6-3	many	TRBJ2-1	CASSYGGTGNEQFF	TGTGCCAGCTCATACGGCGGGACAGGCAATGAGCAGTTCTTC
TRBD2	TRBV3-1	many	TRBJ2-7	CASSAFSGGAEGSYEQYF	TGTGCCAGCAGCGCCTTTAGCGGGGGGGCCGAGGGCTCCTACGAGCAGTACTTC
TRBD2	TRBV11-2	medium-sized	TRBJ2-4	CASRRGGVASGSMNIQYF	TGTGCCAGCAGAAGAGGGGGAGTGGCTAGCGGGAGTATGAACATTCAGTACTTC
TRBD2	TRBV11-2	-	TRBJ2-3	CASSLVGSRGGHTDTQYF	TGTGCCAGCAGCTTAGTGGGATCCCGGGGGGGGCACACAGATACGCAGTATTTT
-	TRBV20-1	many	TRBJ2-3	CSAIKRGLTSDTQYF	TGCAGTGCTATTAAGCGTGGGTTGACTTCAGATACGCAGTATTTT
TRBD1	TRBV5-1	many	TRBJ1-2	CASSPGQGHYGYTF	TGCGCCAGCAGCCCAGGACAGGGGCACTATGGCTACACCTTC
-	TRBV12-3/TRBV12-4	many	TRBJ1-4	CASTIDSGEKLFF	TGTGCCAGCACCATAGACAGTGGGGAAAAACTGTTTTTT
-	TRBV7-2	many	TRBJ2-3	CASSRQDKSTDTQYF	TGTGCCAGCAGCCGGCAGGACAAAAGCACAGATACGCAGTATTTT
TRBD1	TRBV7-3	few	TRBJ2-4	CASSSPFGTGQNIQYF	TGTGCCAGCAGCTCTCCGTTCGGGACAGGGCAAAACATTCAGTACTTC
-	TRBV6-1	-	TRBJ1-1	CANWLLSSEAFF	TGTGCCAACTGGCTCTTGAGTTCCGAAGCTTTCTTT
-	TRBV12-5	many	TRBJ2-3	CASGLRDLTDTQYF	TGTGCTAGTGGTTTAAGGGACCTCACAGATACGCAGTATTTT
TRBD2	TRBV3-1	many	TRBJ2-3	CASSQVLAGAIRDTQYF	TGTGCCAGCAGCCAAGTGTTAGCGGGGGCCATACGGGATACGCAGTATTTT